This T cell receptor beta chain derives from a study of OX40 agonist ivuxolimab in advanced cancers. Study-wide context: Patients were treated with intravenous ivuxolimab, dosed at 0.01 to 10 mg/kg and infused every 2 weeks. Whole-study results and caveats: Fewer expanded clones were found on average in CD4+ than in CD8+ T cells.

Germline V CDR1 and CDR2: MNHNS, SASEGT. V lost 4 bases to trimming and J lost 2 bases; unmatched junction nucleotides: 2. The length of the CDR3 is 16 residues. The method was immunoSEQ multiplex PCR; TCRdb's version includes in-frame clones alone and lacks a portion of them. Of about 48,000 clones listed, approximately 83% are singletons. Remarks on this clone: Its target is unknown.

Sequenced material: CD4+ or CD8+ T cells sorted from blood, taken in a trial of the OX40 agonist ivuxolimab. This sequence originates from an adult with an advanced solid tumor such as melanoma, head and neck, liver or kidney cancer. The V and J genes are TRBV6-1 and TRBJ2-5; 15 bases are a match to TRBD2. This chain's CDR3 is CASSGTSGGAQETQYF. The CDR3 DNA is TGTGCCAGCAGTGGGACTAGCGGGGGGGCTCAAGAGACCCAGTACTTC.